This paragraph reports one TCR beta chain. These data originate in a study of blood T cells in healthy people across ages. The germline CDR1 and CDR2 sequences are SQVTM and ANQGSEA. The CDR3 consists of 13 residues. With 4 bases clipped from V and 2 bases from J, the junction kept 3 bases outside the gene matches. The second PCR ran about 6 to 12 cycles with a sample-barcoded 5' primer and J-beta primers. Every cDNA was tagged by a template-switch adaptor with 12 random nucleotides. From the 5' RACE reads, TCRdb called clonotypes with MiXCR, one entry per CDR3 protein. Among about 770,000 distinct CDR3 sequences listed, approximately 48% were seen once.

The sequenced sample consisted of blood. The chain combines TRBV29-1 with TRBJ2-7, with 9 bases matching TRBD1. The receptor was isolated from a man between 60 and 75 years old in good health. CDR3 sequence reads: CSVGTGVAYEQYF. The CDR3 coding sequence is TGCAGCGTTGGGACAGGGGTAGCCTACGAGCAGTACTTC.